This TCR beta chain stems from a study of blood T cell repertoires in COVID-19. In the study overall: Nucleic acid was either cDNA or gDNA, and it came from T cells, B-cell-depleted T cells, or PBMCs.

Profiled with immunoSEQ multiplex PCR; TCRdb holds only in-frame clones, not every one. In the table there are roughly 180,000 clones, under 90% of which are singletons. Germline V CDR1 and CDR2: SGHNT, YYREEE (reference sequence). The junction had 4 bases not matched to a gene; V was cut back by 0 bases and J by 4 bases. The CDR3 has 15 amino acids. Everyone who took part was roughly 18 to 95 years old, and they came from 24 US areas. This TCR was recovered from a man in his 60s who had recovered from COVID-19. V gene TRBV5-4 combines with J gene TRBJ2-5, with 9 bases lining up with TRBD1. Specimen: PBMCs or T cells enriched from blood (not recorded which). The CDR3 bases are TGTGCCAGCAGCTTGGACAGGGGGCGCCGAGAGACCCAGTACTTC. Amino acid sequence: CASSLDRGRRETQYF. Full variable domain (remainder filled in from reference TRBV5-4 and TRBJ2-5): ETGVTQSPTHLIKTRGQQVTLRCSSQSGHNTVSWYQQALGQGPQFIFQYYREEENGRGNFPPRFSGLQFPNYSSELNVNALELDDSALYLCASSLDRGRRETQYFGPGTRLLVL.